A single sample is the source of the 27 T cell receptor beta chains below, sequenced in a study of STAT5B mutations in CD4+ large granular lymphocyte leukemia. Clones were read by immunoSEQ multiplex PCR, and TCRdb kept only the in-frame ones, dropping some. The table has over 25,000 clones, more than 60% seen once. The sample consisted of CD4+ T cells from blood buffy coats. These receptors all come from a human donor in good health.

The V gene is TRBV10-3, the J gene TRBJ1-3, with 7 bases identical to TRBD1. V lost 7 bases to trimming and J lost 0 bases; unmatched junction nucleotides: 9. The CDR3 runs to 16 residues. Per germline, CDR1 ENHRY and CDR2 SYGVKD. CDR3 DNA sequence: TGTGCCATCACTGACGACAGGGACCCCTCTGGAAACACCATATATTTT. Its translation is CAITDDRDPSGNTIYF.

V gene TRBV19 combines with J gene TRBJ1-2; the match to TRBD1 covers 10 bases. The germline gives CDR1 LNHDA, CDR2 SQIVND (reference sequence). The J segment lost 0 bases and the V segment lost 6 bases, leaving 7 bases of the junction unmatched. This CDR3 has 16 amino acids. CDR3 in amino acids: CASSGTGASTNYGYTF. CDR3 nucleotides: TGTGCCAGTAGCGGGACAGGGGCGTCCACTAACTATGGCTACACCTTC.

The rearrangement links TRBV9 to TRBJ1-1; the D is unclear. V was pared by 0 bases and J by 5 bases, with 11 bases between. The CDR3 sequence is 14 residues long. The germline V gene encodes CDR1 SGDLS and CDR2 YYNGEE. CDR3 in amino acids: CASSVGRRITEAFF. Here the CDR3 DNA reads TGTGCCAGCAGCGTAGGAAGACGTATTACTGAAGCTTTCTTT.

The chain couples TRBV9 to TRBJ2-3, with TRBD2 matching 9 bases. CDR1 SGDLS and CDR2 YYNGEE come from the germline V gene. Trimming cost V 4 bases and J 5 bases; bases outside gene matches: 11. The CDR3 contains 16 residues. The CDR3 DNA sequence: TGTGCCAGCAGCCCCAGCCGGGCAGCGGGGGGAGATACGCAGTATTTT. It translates to CASSPSRAAGGDTQYF.

This clone was seen a few times. The V and J genes are TRBV7-2 and TRBJ2-7, with 7 bases matching TRBD2. The length of the CDR3 is 15 residues. CDR1 SGHTA and CDR2 FQGNSA come from the germline V gene. V gave up 1 base and J gave up 1 base; unmatched junction bases: 4. CDR3 amino acids: CASSLGGGGSYEQYV. The CDR3 DNA reads as TGTGCCAGCAGCTTAGGGGGGGGGGGTTCCTACGAGCAGTACGTC.

Concerning this clone: The junction shows a germline mismatch at one end, possibly a read error. The gene calls are TRBV11-2 and TRBJ2-7, with D possibly TRBD1 on 6 matching bases. The CDR3 extends over 15 amino acids. Germline loops: CDR1 SGHAT, CDR2 FQNNGV. The DNA of the CDR3 is TGTGCCAACAGCTTAGTTGGACAGCCCTCCTACGAGCAGTACTTC. Its translation is CANSLVGQPSYEQYF.

The chain joins TRBV6-5 to TRBJ2-7; D unresolved. This CDR3 region has 11 residues. CDR1 and CDR2 from the germline V gene are MNHEY and SVGAGI. Trimming left V 9 bases short and J 4 bases short, with 10 bases between. The CDR3 spells CASRAIYEQYF. The CDR3 nucleotides are TGTGCCAGTAGGGCGATATACGAGCAGTACTTC.

The rearrangement uses TRBV7-6 and TRBJ2-1; 12 nucleotides match TRBD1. V trimming: 5 bases; J trimming: 10 bases; junction bases outside the gene matches: 6. CDR3 length: 14 residues. Germline V gene data show CDR1 as SGHVS and CDR2 as FNYEAQ. The CDR3 here is CASSVGQGAREQFF. CDR3 bases: TGTGCCAGCAGCGTGGGACAGGGGGCGAGGGAGCAGTTCTTC. Full variable domain (rest looked up from reference TRBV7-6 and TRBJ2-1): GAGVSQSPRYKVTKRGQDVALRCDPISGHVSLYWYRQALGQGPEFLTYFNYEAQQDKSGLPNDRFSAERPEGSISTLTIQRTEQRDSAMYRCASSVGQGAREQFFGPGTRLTVL.

The genes are TRBV10-1 and TRBJ2-1; D is uncertain. CDR3 length: 12 amino acids. V was cut by 9 bases and J by 3 bases, with 9 bases left in between. Germline CDR1 reads WNHNN; CDR2 reads SYGVQD (reference sequence). CDR3 amino acids: CASFPVYNEQFF. CDR3 DNA: TGCGCCAGTTTCCCCGTCTACAATGAGCAGTTCTTC.

This sequence joins TRBV19 and TRBJ1-3; a possible D gene is TRBD1 (5 bases). The CDR3 consists of 14 residues. V was pared by 11 bases and J by 0 bases, with 14 bases between. Germline V gene data show CDR1 as LNHDA and CDR2 as SQIVND (reference sequence). In DNA, the CDR3 is TGTGCCTCCAGGCCCGGGACCTCTGGAAACACCATATATTTT. Residues: CASRPGTSGNTIYF.

The chain links TRBV27 to TRBJ2-3, with 12 bases aligning to TRBD2. This CDR3 is built from 19 residues. The V gene end was trimmed by 3 bases and the J gene end by 3 bases; junction bases not matched to a gene: 13. CDR1 is MNHEY and CDR2 is SMNVEV in the germline V gene (reference sequence). The chain's CDR3 is CASSFLGLAGGFGTDTQYF. The CDR3 DNA follows: TGTGCCAGCAGTTTCCTCGGGCTAGCGGGGGGGTTTGGTACAGATACGCAGTATTTT.

This chain connects TRBV4-3 to TRBJ1-2; a possible D gene is TRBD1 (5 bases). The CDR3 loop spans 17 amino acids. Germline-derived CDR1 and CDR2 are LGHNA and YSLEER. Trimming stripped 3 bases from V and 8 bases from J, with 25 bases between. The CDR3 spells CASSHTAGGRVGDGYTF. The CDR3 region has the DNA TGCGCCAGCAGCCACACGGCCGGGGGGAGGGTTGGGGACGGCTACACCTTC.

This chain links TRBV9 with TRBJ1-2; 7 bases match TRBD1. The CDR3 totals 15 residues. V trimming: 3 bases; J trimming: 6 bases; junction bases outside the gene matches: 11. The germline V gene has CDR1 SGDLS and CDR2 YYNGEE. CDR3 bases: TGTGCCAGCAGCGGACAGGGCTGGGCCGTGGATGGCTACACCTTC. Translation: CASSGQGWAVDGYTF.

The genes are TRBV6-5 and TRBJ1-2; 10 bases fit TRBD1. This CDR3 is 14 amino acids long. Germline CDR1 reads MNHEY; CDR2 reads SVGAGI. J lost 4 bases, V lost 6 bases, and 5 bases had no gene match. CDR3 in DNA: TGTGCCAGCAGGACAGGGGGCTCGGTCTATGGCTACACCTTC. Translating it yields CASRTGGSVYGYTF.

This clone was found a few times. The rearrangement joins TRBV25-1 to TRBJ2-2; the D is unclear. Per germline, CDR1 MGHDK and CDR2 SYGVNS. V shed 4 bases and J shed 4 bases, with 7 bases lying between them. CDR3 length: 13 residues. CDR3 amino acids: CASSVAGTGELFF. The CDR3 bases are TGTGCCAGCAGTGTAGCTGGCACCGGGGAGCTGTTTTTT.

The chain is built from TRBV28 and TRBJ2-3; 10 bases fit TRBD1. J gave up 2 bases and V 4 bases, and 15 bases lay outside the gene matches. CDR1 and CDR2 (germline): MDHEN, SYDVKM. This CDR3 comprises 19 residues. CDR3 loop: CASSSRWGTGAGLTDTQYF. The CDR3 bases are TGTGCCAGCAGTTCCCGATGGGGGACAGGGGCCGGACTCACAGATACGCAGTATTTT.

Notes on this clone: One end of the junction is discordant with germline, which a read error may explain. V gene TRBV5-5 combines with J gene TRBJ2-1, with 10 positions matching TRBD2. The germline V gene has CDR1 SGHKS and CDR2 YYEKEE (reference sequence). This CDR3 has 17 amino acids. As DNA, the CDR3 is TGCGCCAGCAGCCAGTCCCCAGCGGGGGGGCAGGGAAATGAGCAGTTCTTC. Amino acids: CASSQSPAGGQGNEQFF.

The chain couples TRBV5-5 to TRBJ2-7; the match to TRBD2 covers 7 bases. J was trimmed by 5 bases and V by 4 bases; bases with no gene match: 6. The CDR3 has 13 amino acids. The germline CDR1 and CDR2 sequences are SGHKS and YYEKEE (reference sequence). The CDR3 DNA sequence: TGTGCCAGCAGCACCGCGGGGGACGACGAGCAGTACTTC. Its translation is CASSTAGDDEQYF.

The V and J genes are TRBV7-6 and TRBJ1-2, with no clear D. V lost 2 bases and J lost 2, with 6 bases in between. CDR3 length equals 13 residues. Germline lookup yields CDR1 SGHVS and CDR2 FNYEAQ. CDR3: CASSLQDNYGYTF. The CDR3 DNA follows: TGTGCCAGCAGCTTACAGGACAACTATGGCTACACCTTC.

The genes are TRBV6-5 and TRBJ2-5; no clear D gene. The CDR3 totals 13 residues. From germline, CDR1 is MNHEY and CDR2 SVGAGI. The germline V and J ends were trimmed by 5 bases and 5 bases, with 12 bases remaining between them. The CDR3 spells CASSLKFPETQYF. The CDR3 nucleotides are TGTGCCAGCAGTCTCAAATTTCCGGAGACCCAGTACTTC.

This clone was seen only a few times. The chain links TRBV5-1 to TRBJ1-1; no firm D call. Germline V gives CDR1 SGHRS, CDR2 YFSETQ. V lost 0 bases and J 5 bases, leaving 14 bases between the germline ends. CDR3 size: 15 residues. CDR3 sequence reads: CASSLAAPSRTEAFF. CDR3 DNA sequence: TGCGCCAGCAGCTTGGCGGCTCCTTCGCGGACTGAAGCTTTCTTT.

This chain links TRBV7-8 with TRBJ1-5; D ambiguous. Germline-derived CDR1 and CDR2 are SGHVS and FQNEAQ. Trimming left V 2 bases short and J 0 bases short, with 8 bases between. This CDR3 is 15 amino acids long. The CDR3 is CASSLSGLSNQPQHF. In DNA, the CDR3 is TGTGCCAGCAGCTTATCAGGCCTTAGCAATCAGCCCCAGCATTTT.

The chain recombines TRBV5-1 with TRBJ2-3; 9 bases agree with TRBD2. The CDR3 has 17 residues. Germline CDR1 reads SGHRS; CDR2 reads YFSETQ. With 0 bases clipped from V and 6 bases from J, the junction kept 11 bases outside the gene matches. CDR3: CASSLAQGRGGQDTQYF. As DNA, the CDR3 is TGCGCCAGCAGCTTGGCTCAGGGGCGGGGGGGCCAGGATACGCAGTATTTT.

The chain links TRBV19 to TRBJ2-1; 9 bases are shared with TRBD2. Per the germline V gene, CDR1 is LNHDA and CDR2 is SQIVND (reference sequence). The CDR3 covers 14 residues. The junction had 5 bases not matched to a gene; V was cut back by 4 bases and J by 7 bases. The CDR3: CASSTIAGVNEQFF. The CDR3 DNA is TGTGCCAGTAGTACCATAGCGGGGGTTAATGAGCAGTTCTTC.

The chain has TRBV4-1 and TRBJ1-2; D ambiguous. V was pared by 3 bases and J by 3 bases, with 8 bases between. This CDR3 is built from 13 residues. Germline V CDR1 and CDR2: MGHRA, YSYEKL. CDR3 DNA: TGCGCCAGCAGCCAGGTCAGCTACTATGGCTACACCTTC. This gives the protein CASSQVSYYGYTF.

The chain links TRBV2 to TRBJ1-2; D uncertain. Germline values: CDR1 SNHLY, CDR2 FYNNEI. The CDR3 has 13 amino acids. Trimming pared 2 bases from V and 1 base from J, leaving 5 bases between. CDR3 protein: CASSETLNYGYTF. The CDR3 DNA reads as TGTGCCAGCAGTGAAACCCTTAACTATGGCTACACCTTC.

This clone was recorded a few times. The CDR3 DNA follows: TGTGCCAGCAGTTACCGCCGGACAGCTGAAGCTTTCTTT. Encoded protein: CASSYRRTAEAFF. The genes are TRBV6-5 and TRBJ1-1; tentative D call: TRBD1 (6 bases). The length of the CDR3 is 13 residues. Germline CDR1 MNHEY, CDR2 SVGAGI. Trimming removed 2 bases from V and 6 bases from J, with 10 bases in between.